The clone carrying this TCR beta chain has a handful of counts. The TCR alpha and TCR beta cDNA libraries, bearing sample barcodes and UMIs, were generated by 5'RACE using constant-segment primers. A single record per CDR3 protein comes from TCRdb applying MiXCR to the 5' RACE reads. The repertoire consists of some 300,000 distinct CDR3 sequences, with approximately 20% occurring once and the leading ten covering around a fifth. The entry originates in a study of T-cell memory formation after mild COVID-19. Study as a whole: Most TCR clusters belonged to a single donor.

The germline V gene has CDR1 LGHNA and CDR2 YSLEER. CDR3 length equals 15 residues. V lost 0 bases to trimming and J lost 6 bases, with 12 bases between them. Source material: PBMCs or a T cell subset sorted from them (not recorded which). The receptor comes from a man between 18 and 29 years old who had mild COVID-19 (a few samples of this study predate the infection). Cell type and time point are not known. The chain uses TRBV4-3 and TRBJ2-1; no definite D call. CDR3 DNA: TGCGCCAGCAGCCAAGACGTAGGGCGGATCAATGAGCAGTTCTTC. Its translation is CASSQDVGRINEQFF.